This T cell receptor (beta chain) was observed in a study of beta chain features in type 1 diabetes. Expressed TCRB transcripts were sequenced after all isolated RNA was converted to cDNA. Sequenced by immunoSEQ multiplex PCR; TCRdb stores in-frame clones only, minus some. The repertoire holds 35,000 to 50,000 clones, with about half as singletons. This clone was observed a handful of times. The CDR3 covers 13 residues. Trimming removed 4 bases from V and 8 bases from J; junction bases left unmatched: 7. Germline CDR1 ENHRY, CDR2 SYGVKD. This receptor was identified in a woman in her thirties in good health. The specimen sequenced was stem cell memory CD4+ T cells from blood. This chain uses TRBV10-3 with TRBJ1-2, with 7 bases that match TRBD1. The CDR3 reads CAISVQGSGGYTF. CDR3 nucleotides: TGTGCCATCAGTGTACAGGGGAGCGGAGGCTACACCTTC.